This note documents a single T cell receptor (beta chain) sequence. Its matching antigen is unknown. This CDR3 comprises 15 residues. Trimming cost V 7 bases and J 0 bases; bases outside gene matches: 7. CDR1 and CDR2 from the germline V gene are LNHDA and SQIVND (reference sequence). The libraries were made with immunoSEQ v3.0 at survey level. The protocol was immunoSEQ multiplex PCR, while the TCRdb copy is restricted to in-frame clones and leaves out a portion. The data show about 22,000 clones, roughly 80% seen once. This entry is derived from a study of long-term antiretroviral therapy in people with HIV. Notes on the study in general: ART was followed by higher diversity that remained below transplant donor controls. Regardless of time point, clones expanded before ART dominated the repertoire. Comparison with controls showed narrower CDR3 length ranges in HIV repertoires.

This receptor was taken from a man between 35 and 55 years old with HIV. The sequences come from unsorted PBMCs, collected 0.5 years before starting antiretroviral therapy. This chain connects TRBV19 to TRBJ2-7; 9 nucleotides line up with TRBD1. CDR3 bases: TGTGCCAGTAAACAGGGGGCCCAGAGCTCCTACGAGCAGTACTTC. It specifies CASKQGAQSSYEQYF.